This T cell receptor beta chain was captured in a study of T-cell memory formation after mild COVID-19. Overall study context: TCR clustering was largely donor specific. The study, taken as a whole, reports: Contracting clones from day 15 to 85 showed balanced CD4/CD8; later expanders favored CD4+. Mostly located in CM and EM were contracting CD4+ clones, with contracting CD8+ clones located in EMRA.

Libraries for TCRalpha and TCRbeta carried sample barcodes and unique molecular identifiers via 5'RACE. From the 5' RACE reads, TCRdb called clonotypes with MiXCR, one entry per CDR3 protein. The data contain 300,000 to 350,000 distinct CDR3 sequences, roughly an eighth of them seen just once; the ten biggest clones take up 20% to 25%. This CDR3 is built from 12 residues. Trimming shortened V by 3 bases and J by 3 bases, and 5 bases separated the two germline ends. This clonotype has ten or more counts. Its cognate antigen is unknown. This chain links TRBV12-3 or TRBV12-4 with TRBJ1-1; D is unresolved. The TCR was taken from a man between 18 and 35 years old who had mild COVID-19 (a few samples of this study predate the infection). Cell type and time point are not known. The sample consisted of PBMCs or a T cell subset sorted from them (not recorded which). The CDR3 DNA sequence: TGTGCCAGCAGTTTTTCGGACACTGAAGCTTTCTTT. Protein product: CASSFSDTEAFF.